The following is a TCR beta chain sequence with its context. Its antigen is undetermined. The sample belongs to a study of Graves' ophthalmopathy and Graves' hyperthyroidism. Whole-study results and caveats: In separating ophthalmopathy from stable hyperthyroidism, a 13-signature model achieved approximately 91% sensitivity and approximately 80% specificity.

Scientists amplified the TCR beta CDR3 regions from RNA transcripts. An initial RT-PCR round employing HTBI primers preceded a second-round multiplex PCR. TCRdb analysed the multiplex PCR reads with MiXCR anew, one entry per CDR3 protein. This sample yields about 620,000 distinct CDR3 sequences, of which 22% are seen a single time; around 7% belongs to the top ten. The source is a woman aged 18-35 years with stable Graves' hyperthyroidism. Some clones in this sample may be carry-over from other donors' samples. The sample comprised peripheral blood.

DNA of the CDR3: TGTGCCAGCAGCCAAGACCGTCGCGGGATATTTGGGACCCAGTACTTC. Amino acids: CASSQDRRGIFGTQYF. J is TRBJ2-5 and V is TRBV4-2; a possible D gene is TRBD2 (6 bases). The germline V gene has CDR1 LGHNA and CDR2 YNFKEQ. This CDR3 spans 16 amino acids. V was trimmed by 0 bases and J by 7 bases, leaving 18 bases between them.